The clone carrying this TCR beta chain was counted only a few times. CDR3 and TCR beta VDJ profiling relied on a genomic DNA template. MiXCR, applied by TCRdb to the reads, yields one record per CDR3 protein. The sample holds roughly 420,000 distinct CDR3 sequences; roughly 68% are singletons and the top ten take approximately 3.8%. This sample was taken from a study of CD8+CD57+ T cells in acquired aplastic anemia. This CDR3 spans 14 amino acids. With 3 bases removed from V and 3 bases from J, the gap between germline ends came to 12 bases. The receptor comes from a human donor in good health, serving as a control. Material for sequencing was sorted CD4+, CD8+, or CD8+CD57+ T cells (not recorded which) from PBMCs. This chain connects TRBV12-3 or TRBV12-4 to TRBJ2-7; tentatively, D is TRBD2 (5 bases). The CDR3 region has the DNA TGTGCCAGCAGTTTCGGACTTACGATCTACGAGCAGTACTTC. It translates to CASSFGLTIYEQYF.